This is a list of T cell receptor beta chains from one sample in a study of T cell responses to AZD1222 COVID-19 vaccine. Generated by immunoSEQ multiplex PCR, the TCRdb table keeps only in-frame clones and is missing some. The sample lists roughly 100,000 clones; about 90% were seen once. The sequences come from peripheral blood, collected on day 0 of AZD1222 vaccination. The receptors derive from an adult in good health. Each CDR3 is given with its conserved first and last residue. D genes are given only for firm matches. Clone size, where shown, is once, few, many, or a class for clones that have expanded.

clone_size	v_call	j_call	d_call	cdr3_aa	cdr3_nt
NA	TRBV7-2	TRBJ1-2	NA	CASSFDRTYGYTF	TGTGCCAGCAGCTTTGACAGAACCTATGGCTACACCTTC
few	TRBV7-3	TRBJ1-2	NA	CASSPSTTMGVEGYTF	TGTGCCAGCAGCCCTAGTACTACGATGGGGGTCGAGGGCTACACCTTC
NA	TRBV29-1	TRBJ1-1	NA	CSVAKVNMNTEAFF	TGCAGCGTTGCCAAGGTAAACATGAACACTGAAGCTTTCTTT
many	TRBV30	TRBJ2-2	TRBD2	CAWSLGGSVTGELFF	TGTGCCTGGAGCCTTGGCGGGAGCGTCACCGGGGAGCTGTTTTTT
once	TRBV7-2	TRBJ2-3	NA	CASSLGLGTDTQYF	TGTGCCAGCAGCTTAGGGCTAGGCACAGATACGCAGTATTTT
NA	TRBV4-3	TRBJ1-1	NA	CASSQARVTEAFF	TGCGCCAGCAGCCAAGCCAGGGTCACTGAAGCTTTCTTT
NA	TRBV19	TRBJ1-5	NA	CASSIDLGYQPQHF	TGTGCCAGTAGTATAGACCTGGGGTATCAGCCCCAGCATTTT
few	TRBV7-9	TRBJ2-7	NA	CASSLDRSYYEQYF	TGTGCCAGCAGCTTAGATCGCAGTTACTACGAGCAGTACTTC
NA	TRBV18	TRBJ2-1	NA	CASSPNQGQNEQFF	TGTGCCAGCTCACCAAACCAGGGGCAGAATGAGCAGTTCTTC
few	TRBV7-8	TRBJ2-5	NA	CASSLADQETQYF	TGTGCCAGCAGCTTAGCAGACCAAGAGACCCAGTACTTC
NA	TRBV19	TRBJ1-2	NA	CASSSRRDGYGYTF	TGTGCCAGTAGTTCTCGTAGAGACGGCTATGGCTACACCTTC
NA	TRBV30	TRBJ1-1	NA	CAWSQQGNTEAFF	TGTGCCTGGAGTCAACAGGGGAACACTGAAGCTTTCTTT
NA	TRBV28	TRBJ2-7	NA	CASSLARDEQYF	TGTGCCAGCAGTTTGGCCCGGGATGAGCAGTACTTC
NA	TRBV7-6	TRBJ1-4	NA	CASSPDPNEKLFF	TGTGCCAGCAGCCCGGACCCTAATGAAAAACTGTTTTTT
NA	TRBV10-2	TRBJ2-7	NA	CASRRTTESEQYF	TGCGCCAGCCGGAGGACTACGGAGTCCGAGCAGTACTTC
NA	TRBV30	TRBJ2-7	NA	CAWSPPGSSHYEQYF	TGTGCCTGGAGTCCCCCGGGGAGCTCCCACTACGAGCAGTACTTC
NA	TRBV6-5	TRBJ1-3	TRBD1	CASSSTTGISGNTIYF	TGTGCCAGCAGTTCGACGACAGGGATCTCTGGAAACACCATATATTTT
NA	TRBV19	TRBJ1-5	NA	CASSPQGLSNQPQHF	TGTGCCAGTAGTCCCCAGGGGCTTAGCAATCAGCCCCAGCATTTT
NA	TRBV3-1/TRBV3-2	TRBJ2-3	TRBD1	CASSSPGQQTTDTQYF	TGTGCCAGCAGCTCTCCGGGACAGCAAACTACAGATACGCAGTATTTT
once	TRBV7-2	TRBJ1-2	TRBD1	CASSLGSGGWVGYTF	TGTGCCAGCAGCTTAGGTTCAGGGGGCTGGGTTGGCTACACCTTC
NA	TRBV28	TRBJ2-7	TRBD2	CASRRGLAERTYEQYF	TGTGCCAGCAGGCGGGGACTAGCGGAACGAACCTACGAGCAGTACTTC
few	TRBV28	TRBJ2-7	NA	CASSPRLEEQYF	TGTGCCAGCAGTCCTAGACTAGAGGAGCAGTACTTC
NA	TRBV7-9	TRBJ2-5	NA	CASSLGGAVETQYF	TGTGCCAGCAGCTTAGGGGGGGCCGTTGAGACCCAGTACTTC
NA	TRBV12-3/TRBV12-4	TRBJ1-2	NA	CASSFGSLNGYTF	TGTGCCAGCAGTTTCGGCAGCCTTAATGGCTACACCTTC
NA	TRBV5-4	TRBJ2-1	TRBD1	CATSRGQGTYNEQFF	TGTGCCACAAGTCGGGGACAGGGGACCTACAATGAGCAGTTCTTC
NA	TRBV19	TRBJ2-3	NA	CASALRLDSDTQYF	TGTGCCAGTGCACTCAGACTGGATTCAGATACGCAGTATTTT
NA	TRBV11-1	TRBJ2-7	TRBD2	CASSLGGAGISYEQYF	TGTGCCAGCAGCTTAGGAGGAGCGGGGATTTCCTACGAGCAGTACTTC
NA	TRBV16	TRBJ2-2	NA	CASSPPTGSSGELFF	TGTGCCAGCAGCCCCCCCACAGGGTCCTCCGGGGAGCTGTTTTTT
NA	TRBV19	TRBJ1-2	TRBD1	CATIETGTGVRNYGYTF	TGTGCCACTATCGAAACCGGGACAGGGGTGCGCAACTATGGCTACACCTTC
NA	TRBV6-5	TRBJ1-5	NA	CASTRAQGNQPQHF	TGTGCCAGCACCCGGGCCCAGGGAAACCAGCCCCAGCATTTT
NA	TRBV27	TRBJ2-3	NA	CASSSPNLASTQYF	TGTGCCAGCAGTTCCCCCAATCTAGCATCTACGCAGTATTTT
once	TRBV10-3	TRBJ1-2	NA	CAITWGTYGYTF	TGTGCCATCACCTGGGGTACCTATGGCTACACCTTC
once	TRBV10-3	TRBJ1-4	TRBD1	CAISDSGGKNEKLFF	TGTGCCATCAGTGATTCAGGGGGCAAGAATGAAAAACTGTTTTTT
NA	TRBV7-2	TRBJ1-1	NA	CASSTYGGRVSEAFF	TGTGCCAGCAGCACCTACGGAGGTAGAGTGTCTGAAGCTTTCTTT
once	TRBV4-3	TRBJ2-7	NA	CASSQLDSGTYEQYF	TGCGCCAGCAGCCAATTGGACAGTGGTACCTACGAGCAGTACTTC
NA	TRBV5-1	TRBJ2-7	TRBD2	CASSLGPASGGAFYEQYF	TGCGCCAGCAGCTTGGGTCCGGCTAGCGGGGGGGCTTTCTACGAGCAGTACTTC
NA	TRBV7-8	TRBJ2-7	TRBD1	CASRLGTGENEQYF	TGTGCCAGCAGACTCGGGACAGGGGAAAACGAGCAGTACTTC
NA	TRBV6-2/TRBV6-3	TRBJ1-1	TRBD1	CASSPLQGVDEAFF	TGTGCCAGCAGCCCCCTTCAGGGGGTCGATGAAGCTTTCTTT
NA	TRBV19	TRBJ2-7	TRBD1	CASSDRGSYEQYF	TGTGCCAGTTCGGACAGGGGTTCCTACGAGCAGTACTTC
NA	TRBV7-8	TRBJ1-5	TRBD1	CASSSRGPRNQPQHF	TGTGCCAGCAGCTCGAGGGGGCCACGCAATCAGCCCCAGCATTTT
once	TRBV7-8	TRBJ1-1	NA	CASSPREVNTEAFF	TGTGCCAGCAGCCCCAGAGAGGTGAACACTGAAGCTTTCTTT
NA	TRBV20-1	TRBJ2-7	NA	CSASNSNSGAYEQYF	TGCAGTGCTAGTAATTCGAATAGCGGCGCGTACGAGCAGTACTTC
NA	TRBV21-1	TRBJ1-5	NA	CASSKDEDSKVKQPQHF	TGTGCCAGCAGCAAAGATGAGGATTCCAAGGTCAAACAGCCCCAGCATTTT
NA	TRBV7-9	TRBJ1-6	NA	CASSLVGQISDSPLHF	TGTGCCAGCAGCTTAGTTGGGCAGATCTCCGACTCACCCCTCCACTTT
NA	TRBV4-1	TRBJ2-2	NA	CASSLPHRGDTGELFF	TGCGCCAGCAGCCTCCCACACCGAGGGGACACCGGGGAGCTGTTTTTT
NA	TRBV6-5	TRBJ2-2	TRBD1	CASRPGTAYTGELFF	TGTGCCAGCAGACCCGGGACAGCCTACACCGGGGAGCTGTTTTTT
NA	TRBV25-1	TRBJ2-7	NA	CASSEYSYEQYF	TGTGCCAGCAGTGAATATTCCTACGAGCAGTACTTC
NA	TRBV7-9	TRBJ2-2	NA	CASSLMGTGELFF	TGTGCCAGCAGCTTAATGGGGACCGGGGAGCTGTTTTTT
NA	TRBV18	TRBJ2-1	TRBD1	CASSRRDRGYNEQFF	TGTGCCAGCTCGCGCCGGGACAGGGGTTACAATGAGCAGTTCTTC
NA	TRBV28	TRBJ1-1	NA	CASSLRGLAFF	TGTGCCAGCAGTTTACGGGGGTTAGCTTTCTTT
NA	TRBV9	TRBJ2-3	NA	CASSVGGGGQGMTRDTQYF	TGTGCCAGCAGCGTAGGCGGTGGTGGGCAGGGTATGACAAGGGATACGCAGTATTTT
NA	TRBV7-2	TRBJ2-1	TRBD2	CASSLGAGVGNEQFF	TGTGCCAGCAGCTTAGGAGCGGGAGTGGGGAATGAGCAGTTCTTC
NA	TRBV7-2	TRBJ2-7	NA	CASSLGQVMGEQYF	TGTGCCAGCAGCTTAGGGCAGGTTATGGGCGAGCAGTACTTC
NA	TRBV19	TRBJ1-2	TRBD1	CASRGQPPNYGYTF	TGTGCCAGTAGGGGACAGCCCCCTAACTATGGCTACACCTTC
NA	TRBV18	TRBJ1-5	NA	CASSPAGGANNQPQHF	TGTGCCAGCTCACCTGCTGGAGGGGCCAACAATCAGCCCCAGCATTTT
NA	TRBV19	TRBJ1-2	NA	CASTPQTGDPYGYTF	TGTGCCAGTACCCCGCAGACAGGCGACCCCTATGGCTACACCTTC
NA	TRBV19	TRBJ2-7	TRBD2	CASSIPAGSSYEQYF	TGTGCCAGTAGTATTCCAGCGGGGAGCTCCTACGAGCAGTACTTC
NA	TRBV4-2	TRBJ2-7	NA	CASSQATSGYEQYF	TGTGCCAGCAGCCAAGCGACTAGTGGTTACGAGCAGTACTTC
NA	TRBV19	TRBJ2-3	NA	CASSIPGSSTDTQYF	TGTGCCAGTAGTATTCCGGGCTCTAGCACAGATACGCAGTATTTT
NA	TRBV19	TRBJ1-6	NA	CASSINRDSPLHF	TGTGCCAGTAGTATCAACAGGGATTCACCCCTCCACTTT